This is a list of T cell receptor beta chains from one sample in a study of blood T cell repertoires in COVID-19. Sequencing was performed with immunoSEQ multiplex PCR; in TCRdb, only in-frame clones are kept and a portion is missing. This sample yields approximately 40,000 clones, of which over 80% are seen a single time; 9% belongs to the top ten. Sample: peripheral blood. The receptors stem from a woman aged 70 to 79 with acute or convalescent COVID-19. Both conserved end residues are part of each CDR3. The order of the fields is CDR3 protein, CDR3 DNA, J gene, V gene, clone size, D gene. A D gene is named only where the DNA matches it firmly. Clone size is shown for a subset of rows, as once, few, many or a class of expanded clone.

CASSFLTQETQYF TGTGCCAGCAGTTTCCTAACTCAAGAGACCCAGTACTTC TRBJ2-5 TRBV12-3/TRBV12-4 - -
CASSHNGLLYNEQFF TGTGCCAGCAGCCATAACGGACTCCTTTACAATGAGCAGTTCTTC TRBJ2-1 TRBV11-2 few -
CASTTLLRGDYNEQFF TGTGCCAGCACCACACTCCTCCGGGGGGACTACAATGAGCAGTTCTTC TRBJ2-1 TRBV27 - TRBD2
CASSSHAPNRGNTGELFF TGTGCCAGCAGCTCCCACGCGCCAAACAGGGGAAACACCGGGGAGCTGTTTTTT TRBJ2-2 TRBV7-2 - TRBD1
CAWGEGVSNSPLHF TGTGCCTGGGGCGAAGGGGTTAGCAATTCACCCCTCCACTTT TRBJ1-6 TRBV30 - -
CASSSGLPGETQYF TGTGCCAGCAGTTCTGGACTACCGGGGGAGACCCAGTACTTC TRBJ2-5 TRBV27 - -
CASSHPDRPETQYF TGCGCCAGCAGCCACCCGGACAGGCCCGAGACCCAGTACTTC TRBJ2-5 TRBV4-1 - TRBD1
CASSLVGLEFQSDTQYF TGCGCCAGCAGCTTGGTCGGACTAGAGTTCCAATCCGATACGCAGTATTTT TRBJ2-3 TRBV5-1 - TRBD2
CASSPAPRGDEKLFF TGTGCCAGCAGTCCCGCCCCCCGGGGGGATGAAAAACTGTTTTTT TRBJ1-4 TRBV7-9 - -
CASSVDRGDYGYTF TGTGCCAGCAGCGTAGACAGGGGGGACTATGGCTACACCTTC TRBJ1-2 TRBV9 - TRBD1
CATSRDARGRTDTQYF TGTGCCACCAGCAGAGACGCAAGAGGCCGCACAGATACGCAGTATTTT TRBJ2-3 TRBV15 - -
CASSQITGSPYSNQPQHF TGCGCCAGCAGCCAAATTACAGGCAGTCCTTATAGCAATCAGCCCCAGCATTTT TRBJ1-5 TRBV4-3 once -
CASKRAPNTEAFF TGTGCCAGCAAGAGGGCCCCGAACACTGAAGCTTTCTTT TRBJ1-1 TRBV2 - -
CASSIGTGGTNEKLFF TGTGCCAGCAGCATAGGGACAGGAGGAACTAATGAAAAACTGTTTTTT TRBJ1-4 TRBV7-9 once TRBD1
CASTAGDVETQYF TGCGCCAGCACGGCGGGAGATGTAGAGACCCAGTACTTC TRBJ2-5 TRBV5-1 - TRBD2
CASSQTTRGSNQPQHF TGTGCCAGCAGCCAAACTACCAGGGGGAGCAATCAGCCCCAGCATTTT TRBJ1-5 TRBV14 - TRBD1
CSAWTREAQYF TGCAGTGCCTGGACAAGGGAGGCCCAGTACTTC TRBJ2-5 TRBV20-1 - -
CASSTRTRPAAETQYF TGTGCCAGCAGCACTCGGACTCGCCCTGCTGCGGAGACCCAGTACTTC TRBJ2-5 TRBV9 - -
CASSWSGRSYNEQFF TGTGCCAGCAGCTGGAGCGGGAGATCTTACAATGAGCAGTTCTTC TRBJ2-1 TRBV11-1 - TRBD2
CSVKGGLAGQETQYF TGCAGCGTTAAAGGAGGACTAGCGGGGCAAGAGACCCAGTACTTC TRBJ2-5 TRBV29-1 once TRBD2
CASRVDSLNQPQHF TGTGCCAGCAGGGTTGACAGTTTAAATCAGCCCCAGCATTTT TRBJ1-5 TRBV5-8 - -
CASSEGLAHRDTQYF TGTGCCAGCAGTGAGGGACTAGCGCATAGAGATACGCAGTATTTT TRBJ2-3 TRBV2 - TRBD2
CASTTTGAGELFF TGCGCCAGCACCACCACAGGGGCCGGGGAGCTGTTTTTT TRBJ2-2 TRBV10-2 - TRBD1
CASGLDRGLGGYTF TGTGCCAGCGGATTAGACAGGGGGCTTGGTGGCTACACCTTC TRBJ1-2 TRBV5-6 once TRBD1
CASSVVGRETQYF TGTGCCAGCAGCGTAGTCGGTCGGGAGACCCAGTACTTC TRBJ2-5 TRBV9 - -
CASSTRQGEAGNTIYF TGTGCCAGCAGCACAAGACAGGGAGAAGCGGGAAACACCATATATTTT TRBJ1-3 TRBV9 - TRBD1
CASSRLTQGSNTGELFF TGCGCCAGCAGTCGTTTGACCCAGGGGTCGAACACCGGGGAGCTGTTTTTT TRBJ2-2 TRBV5-1 few -
CSAGDRRGGNTIYF TGCAGTGCTGGTGACAGGCGGGGCGGAAACACCATATATTTT TRBJ1-3 TRBV20-1 - -
CASSLVAGWTEAFF TGTGCCAGCAGCTTGGTAGCAGGGTGGACTGAAGCTTTCTTT TRBJ1-1 TRBV5-6 - -
CASSYSSRDYGYTF TGTGCCAGCAGTTACTCGAGCAGGGACTATGGCTACACCTTC TRBJ1-2 TRBV6-5 - -
CASSVGTSGSHETQYF TGTGCCAGCAGCGTAGGGACTAGCGGGAGCCACGAGACCCAGTACTTC TRBJ2-5 TRBV9 - TRBD2
CASSRAGWVGAFF TGTGCCAGCAGTCGGGCAGGGTGGGTCGGAGCTTTCTTT TRBJ1-1 TRBV6-5 - -
CASSLGATGRNSPLHF TGTGCCAGCAGCTTAGGAGCGACAGGGAGGAATTCACCCCTCCACTTT TRBJ1-6 TRBV7-9 - TRBD1
CASSLLSSGSQTQYF TGTGCCAGCAGCTTACTGTCTAGCGGGAGTCAGACCCAGTACTTC TRBJ2-5 TRBV7-2 - TRBD2
CASSLLGARGNQPQHF TGTGCCAGCAGTTTATTAGGGGCCAGGGGCAATCAGCCCCAGCATTTT TRBJ1-5 TRBV27 - -
CASSAEQGEYQPQHF TGTGCCAGCAGCGCGGAGCAGGGGGAGTATCAGCCCCAGCATTTT TRBJ1-5 TRBV6-2/TRBV6-3 few TRBD1
CAWSVKRGGNEAFF TGTGCCTGGAGTGTTAAAAGGGGGGGGAATGAAGCTTTCTTT TRBJ1-1 TRBV30 - -
CASSPSEQNTGELFF TGTGCCAGCAGCCCGTCAGAACAAAACACCGGGGAGCTGTTTTTT TRBJ2-2 TRBV7-3 - -
CSASATRDLYNEQFF TGCAGTGCTAGTGCGACTAGAGACCTTTACAATGAGCAGTTCTTC TRBJ2-1 TRBV20-1 - -
CASQTGTKNEQFF TGTGCCAGCCAGACCGGGACAAAGAATGAGCAGTTCTTC TRBJ2-1 TRBV12-3/TRBV12-4 - -
CASSPYPGYNEQFF TGTGCCAGCAGCCCTTACCCAGGGTACAATGAGCAGTTCTTC TRBJ2-1 TRBV7-9 - -
CSVGGQVQETQYF TGCAGCGTTGGAGGACAGGTCCAAGAGACCCAGTACTTC TRBJ2-5 TRBV29-1 - TRBD1
CASSYGTIFYDEQFF TGTGCCAGCAGTTACGGGACAATTTTCTATGATGAGCAGTTCTTC TRBJ2-1 TRBV6-6 - -
CASSQVYTDTQYF TGTGCCAGCAGTCAGGTGTACACAGATACGCAGTATTTT TRBJ2-3 TRBV12-3/TRBV12-4 - -
CASSYATGVSETQYF TGTGCCAGCAGTTACGCGACAGGGGTCTCGGAGACCCAGTACTTC TRBJ2-5 TRBV6-5 once TRBD1
CATTQGSTDTQYF TGTGCCACCACACAGGGTAGCACAGATACGCAGTATTTT TRBJ2-3 TRBV5-8 - -
CASSEVARRTSGNTIYF TGTGCCAGCAGTGAAGTCGCGAGGCGGACTTCTGGAAACACCATATATTTT TRBJ1-3 TRBV6-1 - -
CASSQGLFDTGELFF TGTGCCAGCAGCCAGGGTTTATTCGACACCGGGGAGCTGTTTTTT TRBJ2-2 TRBV6-6 - -
CASRPGTGTPEAFF TGTGCCAGCAGACCCGGGACAGGTACACCTGAAGCTTTCTTT TRBJ1-1 TRBV2 - TRBD1